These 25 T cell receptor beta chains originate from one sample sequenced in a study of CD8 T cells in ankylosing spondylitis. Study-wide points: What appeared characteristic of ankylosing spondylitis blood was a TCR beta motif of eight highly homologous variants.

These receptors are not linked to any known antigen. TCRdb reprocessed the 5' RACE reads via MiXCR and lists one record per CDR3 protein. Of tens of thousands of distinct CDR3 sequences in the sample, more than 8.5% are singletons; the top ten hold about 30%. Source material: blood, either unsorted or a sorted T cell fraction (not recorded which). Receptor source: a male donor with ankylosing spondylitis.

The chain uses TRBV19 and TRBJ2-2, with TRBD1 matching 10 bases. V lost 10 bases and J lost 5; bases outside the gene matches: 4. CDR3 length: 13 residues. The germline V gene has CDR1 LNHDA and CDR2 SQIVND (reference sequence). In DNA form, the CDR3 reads TGTGCCACTAGGACAGGGGGAACCGGGGAGCTGTTTTTT. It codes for CATRTGGTGELFF.

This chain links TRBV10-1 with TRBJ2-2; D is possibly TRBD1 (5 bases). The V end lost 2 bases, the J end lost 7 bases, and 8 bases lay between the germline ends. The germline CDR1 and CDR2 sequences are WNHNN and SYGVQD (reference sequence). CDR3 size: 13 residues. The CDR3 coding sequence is TGCGCCAGCAGTGAGAACAGGCTCGGGGAGCTGTTTTTT. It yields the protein CASSENRLGELFF.

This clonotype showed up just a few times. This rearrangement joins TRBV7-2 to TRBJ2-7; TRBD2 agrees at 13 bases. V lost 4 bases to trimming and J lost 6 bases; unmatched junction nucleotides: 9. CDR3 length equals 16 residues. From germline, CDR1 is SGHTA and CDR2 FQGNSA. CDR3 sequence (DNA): TGTGCCAGCAGCTACGGGGGACTAGCGGGATTTAGCGAGCAGTACTTC. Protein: CASSYGGLAGFSEQYF.

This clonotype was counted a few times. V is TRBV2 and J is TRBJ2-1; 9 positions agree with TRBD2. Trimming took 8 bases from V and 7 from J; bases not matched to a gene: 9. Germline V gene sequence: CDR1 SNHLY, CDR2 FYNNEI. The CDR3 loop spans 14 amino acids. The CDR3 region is CASSGASGINEQFF. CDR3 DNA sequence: TGTGCCAGCTCAGGGGCTAGCGGGATAAATGAGCAGTTCTTC.

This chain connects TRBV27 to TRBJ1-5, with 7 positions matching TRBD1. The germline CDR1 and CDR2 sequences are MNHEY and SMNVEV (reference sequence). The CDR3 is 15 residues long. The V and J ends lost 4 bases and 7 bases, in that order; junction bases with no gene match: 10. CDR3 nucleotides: TGTGCCAGCAGTTCCTCGACAGGGAGGGGACAGCCCCAGCATTTT. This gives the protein CASSSSTGRGQPQHF.

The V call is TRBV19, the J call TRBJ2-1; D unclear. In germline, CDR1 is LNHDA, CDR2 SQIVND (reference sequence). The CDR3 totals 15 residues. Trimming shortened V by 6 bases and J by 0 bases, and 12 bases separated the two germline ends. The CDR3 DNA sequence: TGTGCCAGTAGCACCCTTCCCAGCTCCTACAATGAGCAGTTCTTC. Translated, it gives CASSTLPSSYNEQFF.

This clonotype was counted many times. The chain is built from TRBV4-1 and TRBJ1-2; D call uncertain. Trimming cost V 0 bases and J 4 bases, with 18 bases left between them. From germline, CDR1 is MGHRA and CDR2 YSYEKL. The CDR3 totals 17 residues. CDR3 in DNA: TGCGCCAGCAGCCAAGAACTCCAAGGTGGCAGGATCTATGGCTACACCTTC. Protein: CASSQELQGGRIYGYTF.

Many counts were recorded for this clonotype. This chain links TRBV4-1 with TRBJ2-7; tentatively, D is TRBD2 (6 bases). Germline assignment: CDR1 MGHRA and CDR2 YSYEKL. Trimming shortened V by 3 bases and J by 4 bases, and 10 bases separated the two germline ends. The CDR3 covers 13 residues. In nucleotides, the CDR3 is TGCGCCAGCAGCCAGGTTGGAGGGTACGAGCAGTACGTC. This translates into CASSQVGGYEQYV.

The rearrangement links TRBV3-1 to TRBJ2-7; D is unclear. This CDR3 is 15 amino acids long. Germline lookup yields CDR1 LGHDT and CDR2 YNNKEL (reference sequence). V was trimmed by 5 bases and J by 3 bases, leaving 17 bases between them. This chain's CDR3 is CASSKGSNLRYEQYV. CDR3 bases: TGTGCCAGCAGCAAAGGCTCTAACCTCCGCTACGAGCAGTACGTC.

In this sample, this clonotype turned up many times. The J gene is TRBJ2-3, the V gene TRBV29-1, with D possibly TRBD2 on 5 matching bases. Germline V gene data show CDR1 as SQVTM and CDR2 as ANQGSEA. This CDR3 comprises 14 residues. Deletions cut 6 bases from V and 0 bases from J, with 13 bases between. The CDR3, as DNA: TGCAGCGTGCCGTGGGGAGAAAGCACAGATACGCAGTATTTT. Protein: CSVPWGESTDTQYF.

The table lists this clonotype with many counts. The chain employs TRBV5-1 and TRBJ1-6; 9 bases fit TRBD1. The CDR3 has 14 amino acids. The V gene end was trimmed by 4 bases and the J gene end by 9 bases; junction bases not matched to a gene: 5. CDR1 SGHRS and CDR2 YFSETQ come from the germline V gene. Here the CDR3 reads CASSQDRGGSPLHF. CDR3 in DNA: TGCGCCAGCAGCCAGGACAGGGGAGGTTCACCCCTCCACTTT.

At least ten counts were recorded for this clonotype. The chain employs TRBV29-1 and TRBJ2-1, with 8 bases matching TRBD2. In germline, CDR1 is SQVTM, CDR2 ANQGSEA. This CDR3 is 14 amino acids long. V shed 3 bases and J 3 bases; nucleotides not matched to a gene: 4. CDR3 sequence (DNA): TGCAGCGTTGATGGAGCGGGAGTCTACAATGAGCAGTTCTTC. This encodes CSVDGAGVYNEQFF.

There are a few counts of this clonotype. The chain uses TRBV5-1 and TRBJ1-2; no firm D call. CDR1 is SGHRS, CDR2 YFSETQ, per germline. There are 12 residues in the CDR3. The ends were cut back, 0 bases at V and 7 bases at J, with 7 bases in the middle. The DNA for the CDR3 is TGCGCCAGCAGCTTGGAAGGCGGTGGCTACACCTTC. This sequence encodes CASSLEGGGYTF.

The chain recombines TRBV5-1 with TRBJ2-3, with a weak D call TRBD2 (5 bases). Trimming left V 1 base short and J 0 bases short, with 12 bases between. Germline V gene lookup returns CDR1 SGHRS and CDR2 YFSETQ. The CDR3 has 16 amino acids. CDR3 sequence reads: CASSLWTPTSTDTQYF. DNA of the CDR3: TGCGCCAGCAGCTTGTGGACTCCTACTAGCACAGATACGCAGTATTTT. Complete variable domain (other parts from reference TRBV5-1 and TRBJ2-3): KAGVTQTPRYLIKTRGQQVTLSCSPISGHRSVSWYQQTPGQGLQFLFEYFSETQRNKGNFPGRFSGRQFSNSRSEMNVSTLELGDSALYLCASSLWTPTSTDTQYFGPGTRLTVL.

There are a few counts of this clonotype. CDR3 nucleotides: TGTGCCAGCAGCTTAGGGGGACAGGGCAATCAGCCCCAGCATTTT. Translation gives CASSLGGQGNQPQHF. This rearrangement joins TRBV7-9 to TRBJ1-5; 8 nucleotides agree with TRBD1. V was pared by 1 base and J by 2 bases, with 1 base of the junction left unmatched. Looked up from germline, CDR1 is SEHNR and CDR2 is FQNEAQ (reference sequence). The CDR3 is 15 residues long.

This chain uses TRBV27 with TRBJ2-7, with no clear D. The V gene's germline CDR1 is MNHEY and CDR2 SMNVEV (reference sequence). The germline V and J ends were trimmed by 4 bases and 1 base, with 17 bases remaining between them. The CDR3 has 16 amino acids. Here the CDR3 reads CASSSSVGVKSYEQYF. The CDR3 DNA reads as TGTGCCAGCAGTTCCTCGGTGGGCGTGAAATCCTACGAGCAGTACTTC.

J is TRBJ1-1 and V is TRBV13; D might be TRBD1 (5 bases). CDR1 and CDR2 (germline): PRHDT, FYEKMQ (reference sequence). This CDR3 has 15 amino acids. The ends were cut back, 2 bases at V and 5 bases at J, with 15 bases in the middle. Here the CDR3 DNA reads TGTGCCAGCAGCTTAAGCACCGGGGGAAGGACTGAAGCTTTCTTT. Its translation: CASSLSTGGRTEAFF.

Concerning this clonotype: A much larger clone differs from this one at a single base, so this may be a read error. CDR3 nucleotide sequence: TGTGCCAGCAGTTTCAGCCGGAACACTGAAGCTTTCTTT. This gives the protein CASSFSRNTEAFF. The chain links TRBV12-3 or TRBV12-4 to TRBJ1-1; the D is unclear. Trimming left V 3 bases short and J 1 base short, with 6 bases between. The CDR3 totals 13 residues.

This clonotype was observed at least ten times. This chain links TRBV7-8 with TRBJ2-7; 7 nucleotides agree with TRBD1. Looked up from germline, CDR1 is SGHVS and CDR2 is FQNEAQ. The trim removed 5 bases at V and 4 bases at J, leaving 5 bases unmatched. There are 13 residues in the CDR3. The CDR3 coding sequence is TGTGCCAGCAGCCTTGGGGGACAGTACGAGCAGTACGTC. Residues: CASSLGGQYEQYV.

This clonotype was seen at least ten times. The CDR3 bases are TGTGCCAGCACGAGCTATAATTCACCCCTCCACTTT. Translation gives CASTSYNSPLHF. The rearrangement joins TRBV27 to TRBJ1-6; no clear D gene. Germline lookup yields CDR1 MNHEY and CDR2 SMNVEV (reference sequence). The CDR3 totals 12 residues. V lost 7 bases to trimming and J lost 3 bases, with 4 bases between them.

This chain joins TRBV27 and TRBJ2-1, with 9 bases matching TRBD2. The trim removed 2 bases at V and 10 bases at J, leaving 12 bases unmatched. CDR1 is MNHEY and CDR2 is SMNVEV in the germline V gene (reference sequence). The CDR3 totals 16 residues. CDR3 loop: CASSLLFASGVGEQFF. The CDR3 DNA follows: TGTGCCAGCAGTTTACTATTCGCTAGCGGGGTTGGGGAGCAGTTCTTC.

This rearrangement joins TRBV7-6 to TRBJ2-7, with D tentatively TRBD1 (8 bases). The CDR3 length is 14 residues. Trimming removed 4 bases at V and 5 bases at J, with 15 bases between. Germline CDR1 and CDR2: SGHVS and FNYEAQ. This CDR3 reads CASSYRTGRDEQYF. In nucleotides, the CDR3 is TGTGCCAGCAGCTATCGGACAGGGAGGGACGAGCAGTACTTC.

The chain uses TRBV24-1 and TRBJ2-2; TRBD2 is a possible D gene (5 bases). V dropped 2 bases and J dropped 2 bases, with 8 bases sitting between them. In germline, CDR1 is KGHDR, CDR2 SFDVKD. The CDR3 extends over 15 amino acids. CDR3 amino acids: CATSDSGSNTGELFF. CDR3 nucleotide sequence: TGTGCCACCAGTGATTCGGGGAGCAACACCGGGGAGCTGTTTTTT.

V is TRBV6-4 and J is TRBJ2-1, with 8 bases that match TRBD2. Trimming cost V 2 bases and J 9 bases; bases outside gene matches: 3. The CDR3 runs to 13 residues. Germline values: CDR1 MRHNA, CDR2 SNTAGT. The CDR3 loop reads CASSDGLATEQFF. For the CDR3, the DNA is TGTGCCAGCAGTGACGGACTAGCTACTGAGCAGTTCTTC.

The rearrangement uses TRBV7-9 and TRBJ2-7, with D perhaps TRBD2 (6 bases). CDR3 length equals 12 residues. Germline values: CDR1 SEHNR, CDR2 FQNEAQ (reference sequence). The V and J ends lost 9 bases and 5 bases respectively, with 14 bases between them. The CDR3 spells CASSGVADEQYV. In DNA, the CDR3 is TGTGCCAGTAGTGGGGTAGCGGACGAGCAGTACGTC.